The table lists the clone carrying this TCR beta chain with a count of one. This sample was taken from a study of cytomegalovirus exposure and HLA in healthy donors. Trimming cost V 2 bases and J 4 bases; bases outside gene matches: 5. From germline, CDR1 is MNHEY and CDR2 SVGAGI. This CDR3 has 15 residues. 13 Jbeta primers and 60 Vbeta primers were used for the PCR. Clones were sequenced by immunoSEQ multiplex PCR, and TCRdb holds only the in-frame ones, with some missing. Seen here are more than 80,000 clones, around 85% observed once, and the top ten hold around 1.2%. V and J are TRBV6-5 and TRBJ1-1, with 9 bases matching TRBD1. This sequence was found in a girl aged 2-10 years in good health and CMV-seropositive. The specimen was PBMCs. CDR3 nucleotides: TGTGCCAGCAGTTACAGAGGACAGGGGTCCACTGAAGCTTTCTTT. The encoded protein is CASSYRGQGSTEAFF.